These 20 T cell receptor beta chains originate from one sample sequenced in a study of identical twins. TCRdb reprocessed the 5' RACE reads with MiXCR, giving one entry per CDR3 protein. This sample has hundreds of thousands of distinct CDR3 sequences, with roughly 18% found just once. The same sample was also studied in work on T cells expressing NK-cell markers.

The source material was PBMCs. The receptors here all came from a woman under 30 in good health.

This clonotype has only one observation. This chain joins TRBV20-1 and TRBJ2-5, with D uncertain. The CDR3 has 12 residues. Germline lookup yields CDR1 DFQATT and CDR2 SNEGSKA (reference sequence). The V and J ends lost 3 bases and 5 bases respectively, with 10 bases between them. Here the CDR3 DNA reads TGCAGTGCTAGGGTTATGGCGGAGACCCAGTACTTC. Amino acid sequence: CSARVMAETQYF.

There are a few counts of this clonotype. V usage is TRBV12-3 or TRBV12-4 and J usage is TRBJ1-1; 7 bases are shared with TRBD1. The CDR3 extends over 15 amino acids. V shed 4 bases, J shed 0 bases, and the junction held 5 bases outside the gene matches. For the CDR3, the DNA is TGTGCCAGCAGTTCGGGACAGATAATGAACACTGAAGCTTTCTTT. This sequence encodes CASSSGQIMNTEAFF.

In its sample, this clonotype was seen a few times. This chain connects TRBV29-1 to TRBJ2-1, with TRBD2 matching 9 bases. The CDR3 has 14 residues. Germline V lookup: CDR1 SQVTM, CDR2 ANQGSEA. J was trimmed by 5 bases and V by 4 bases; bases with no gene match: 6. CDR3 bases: TGCAGCGTTGTTTCGGCGGGGGGGAACAATGAGCAGTTCTTC. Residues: CSVVSAGGNNEQFF.

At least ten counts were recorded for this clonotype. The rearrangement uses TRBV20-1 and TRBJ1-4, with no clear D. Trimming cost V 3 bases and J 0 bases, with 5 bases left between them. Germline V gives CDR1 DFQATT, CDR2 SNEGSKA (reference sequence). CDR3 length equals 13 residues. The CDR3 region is CSASGSTNEKLFF. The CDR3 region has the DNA TGCAGTGCTAGCGGGTCAACTAATGAAAAACTGTTTTTT.

The CDR3 DNA reads TGTGCCAGTGCCTTGATGGAGGCCTACGAGCAGTACTTC. Its protein product is CASALMEAYEQYF. This chain uses TRBV7-9 with TRBJ2-7; possibly TRBD2 for D (5 bases). Germline CDR1 and CDR2: SEHNR and FQNEAQ (reference sequence). This CDR3 has 13 residues. V lost 9 bases and J lost 2, with 14 bases in between.

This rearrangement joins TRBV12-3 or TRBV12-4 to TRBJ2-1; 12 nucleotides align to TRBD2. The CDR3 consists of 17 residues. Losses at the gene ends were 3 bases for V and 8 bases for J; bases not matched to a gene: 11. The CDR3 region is CASSLIGLAGLGDEQFF. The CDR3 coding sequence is TGTGCCAGCAGTTTGATAGGACTAGCGGGGCTCGGGGATGAGCAGTTCTTC.

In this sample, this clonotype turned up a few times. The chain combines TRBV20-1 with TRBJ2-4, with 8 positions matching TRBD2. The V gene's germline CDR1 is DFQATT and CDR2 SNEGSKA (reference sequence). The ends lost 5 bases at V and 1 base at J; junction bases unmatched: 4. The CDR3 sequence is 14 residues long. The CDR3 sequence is CSAAAGDAKNIQYF. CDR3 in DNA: TGCAGTGCTGCAGCGGGGGATGCCAAAAACATTCAGTACTTC.

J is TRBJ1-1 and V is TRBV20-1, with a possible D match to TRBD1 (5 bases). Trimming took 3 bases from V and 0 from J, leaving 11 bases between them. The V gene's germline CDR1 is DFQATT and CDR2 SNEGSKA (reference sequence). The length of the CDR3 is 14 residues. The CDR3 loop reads CSARVQDMNTEAFF. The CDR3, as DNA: TGCAGTGCTAGGGTCCAGGACATGAACACTGAAGCTTTCTTT.

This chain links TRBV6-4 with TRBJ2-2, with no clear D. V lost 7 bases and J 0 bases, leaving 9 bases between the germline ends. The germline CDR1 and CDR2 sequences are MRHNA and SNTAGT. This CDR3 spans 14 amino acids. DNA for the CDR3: TGTGCCAGCAAGGTCGGACCGAACACCGGGGAGCTGTTTTTT. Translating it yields CASKVGPNTGELFF.

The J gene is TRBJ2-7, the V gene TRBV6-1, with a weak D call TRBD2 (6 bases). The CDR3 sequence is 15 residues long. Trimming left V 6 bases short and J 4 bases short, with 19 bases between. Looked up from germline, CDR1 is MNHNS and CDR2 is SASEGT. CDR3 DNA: TGTGCCAGCAGAGTTAGTGAGGGGAGGAGTTACGAGCAGTACTTC. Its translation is CASRVSEGRSYEQYF.

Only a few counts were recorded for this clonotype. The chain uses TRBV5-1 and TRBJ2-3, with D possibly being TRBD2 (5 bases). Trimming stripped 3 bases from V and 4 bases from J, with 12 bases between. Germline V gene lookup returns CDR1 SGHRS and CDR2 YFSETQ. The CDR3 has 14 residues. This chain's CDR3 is CASSSTREADTQYF. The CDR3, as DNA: TGCGCCAGCAGCTCCACCCGGGAAGCAGATACGCAGTATTTT.

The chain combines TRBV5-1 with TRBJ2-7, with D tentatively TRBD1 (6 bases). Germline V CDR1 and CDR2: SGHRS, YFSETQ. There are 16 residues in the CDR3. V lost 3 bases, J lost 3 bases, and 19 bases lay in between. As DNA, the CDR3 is TGCGCCAGCAGCTCTGGTCAGGGGCGGAACCTCTACGAGCAGTACTTC. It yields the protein CASSSGQGRNLYEQYF.

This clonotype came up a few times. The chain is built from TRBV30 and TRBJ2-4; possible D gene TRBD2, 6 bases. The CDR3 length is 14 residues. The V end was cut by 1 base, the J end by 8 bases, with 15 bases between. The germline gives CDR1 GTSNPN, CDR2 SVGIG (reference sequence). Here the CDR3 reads CAWSDGRGSDIQYF. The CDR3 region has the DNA TGTGCCTGGAGTGACGGGAGAGGTTCGGACATTCAGTACTTC.

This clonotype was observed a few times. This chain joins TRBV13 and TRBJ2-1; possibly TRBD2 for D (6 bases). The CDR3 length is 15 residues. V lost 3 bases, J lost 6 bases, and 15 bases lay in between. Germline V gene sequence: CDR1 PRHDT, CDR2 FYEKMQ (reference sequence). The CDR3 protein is CASSFRLDRRNEQFF. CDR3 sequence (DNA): TGTGCCAGCAGCTTCCGACTAGATCGGCGCAATGAGCAGTTCTTC.

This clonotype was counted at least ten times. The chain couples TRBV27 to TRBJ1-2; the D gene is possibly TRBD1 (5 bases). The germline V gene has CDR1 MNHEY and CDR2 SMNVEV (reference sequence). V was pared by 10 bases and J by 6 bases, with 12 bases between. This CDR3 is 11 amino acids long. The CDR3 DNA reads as TGTGCCACCAGAGCGGGGGATGGCTACACCTTC. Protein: CATRAGDGYTF.

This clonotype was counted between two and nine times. Here the CDR3 DNA reads TGTGCCAGCAGTGATGCACGCCGCTATGGCTACACCTTC. It translates to CASSDARRYGYTF. The V call is TRBV25-1, the J call TRBJ1-2, with D unclear. The CDR3 loop spans 13 amino acids. CDR1 is MGHDK and CDR2 is SYGVNS in the germline V gene. V shed 3 bases and J shed 4 bases, with 9 bases lying between them.

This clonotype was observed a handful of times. The CDR3 region has the DNA TGCAGTGCTAGACAACTAGTAAATGAGCAGTTCTTC. It yields the protein CSARQLVNEQFF. J is TRBJ2-1 and V is TRBV20-1; D perhaps matches TRBD2 (5 bases). The V gene's germline CDR1 is DFQATT and CDR2 SNEGSKA (reference sequence). Trimming removed 2 bases at V and 7 bases at J, with 9 bases between. The CDR3 loop spans 12 amino acids.

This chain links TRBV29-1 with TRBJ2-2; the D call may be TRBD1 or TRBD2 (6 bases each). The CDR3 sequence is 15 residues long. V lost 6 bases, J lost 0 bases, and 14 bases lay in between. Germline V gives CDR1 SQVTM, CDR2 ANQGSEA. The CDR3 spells CSVWRGQPNTGELFF. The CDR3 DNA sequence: TGCAGCGTCTGGCGGGGACAACCGAACACCGGGGAGCTGTTTTTT.

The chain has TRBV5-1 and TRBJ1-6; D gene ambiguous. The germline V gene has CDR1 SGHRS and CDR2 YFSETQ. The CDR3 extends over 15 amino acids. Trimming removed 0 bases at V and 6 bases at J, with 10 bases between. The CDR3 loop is CASSLDASLNSPLHF. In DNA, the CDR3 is TGCGCCAGCAGCTTGGATGCCAGCCTTAATTCACCCCTCCACTTT.

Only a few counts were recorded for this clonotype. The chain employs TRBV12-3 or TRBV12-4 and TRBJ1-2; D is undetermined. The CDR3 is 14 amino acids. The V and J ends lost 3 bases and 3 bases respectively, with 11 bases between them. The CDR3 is CASSLGRRHYGYTF. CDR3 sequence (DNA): TGTGCCAGCAGTTTGGGCCGGCGGCACTATGGCTACACCTTC.